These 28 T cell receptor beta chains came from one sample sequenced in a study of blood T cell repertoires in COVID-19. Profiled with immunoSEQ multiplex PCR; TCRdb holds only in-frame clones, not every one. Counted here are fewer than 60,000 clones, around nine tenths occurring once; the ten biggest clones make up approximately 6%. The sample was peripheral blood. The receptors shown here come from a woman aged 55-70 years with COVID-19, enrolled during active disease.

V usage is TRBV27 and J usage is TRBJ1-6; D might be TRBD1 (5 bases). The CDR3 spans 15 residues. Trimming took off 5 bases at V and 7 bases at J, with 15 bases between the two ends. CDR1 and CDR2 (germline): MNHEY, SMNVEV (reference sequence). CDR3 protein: CASSPLAGNNSPLHF. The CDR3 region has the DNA TGTGCCAGCAGTCCCCTCGCAGGGAACAATTCACCCCTCCACTTT.

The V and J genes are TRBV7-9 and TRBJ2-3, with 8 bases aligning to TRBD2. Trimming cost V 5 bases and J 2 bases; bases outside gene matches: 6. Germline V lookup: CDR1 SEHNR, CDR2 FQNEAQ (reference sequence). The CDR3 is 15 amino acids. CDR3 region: CASSRTSGLTDTQYF. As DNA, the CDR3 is TGTGCCAGCAGCCGAACTAGCGGACTCACAGATACGCAGTATTTT.

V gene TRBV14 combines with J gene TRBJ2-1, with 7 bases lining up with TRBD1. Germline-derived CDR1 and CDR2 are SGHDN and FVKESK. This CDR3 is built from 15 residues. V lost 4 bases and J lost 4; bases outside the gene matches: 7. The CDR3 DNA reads TGTGCCAGCAGCCCCGACAGGGATTGGTACAATGAGCAGTTCTTC. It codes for CASSPDRDWYNEQFF.

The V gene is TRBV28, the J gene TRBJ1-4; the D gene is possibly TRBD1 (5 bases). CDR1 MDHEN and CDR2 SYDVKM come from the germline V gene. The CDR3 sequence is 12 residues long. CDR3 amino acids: CAISGGWEKLFF. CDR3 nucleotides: TGTGCTATCAGCGGGGGGTGGGAAAAACTGTTTTTT. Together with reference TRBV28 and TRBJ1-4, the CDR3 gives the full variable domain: DVKVTQSSRYLVKRTGEKVFLECVQDMDHENMFWYRQDPGLGLRLIYFSYDVKMKEKGDIPEGYSVSREKKERFSLILESASTNQTSMYLCAISGGWEKLFFGSGTQLSVL.

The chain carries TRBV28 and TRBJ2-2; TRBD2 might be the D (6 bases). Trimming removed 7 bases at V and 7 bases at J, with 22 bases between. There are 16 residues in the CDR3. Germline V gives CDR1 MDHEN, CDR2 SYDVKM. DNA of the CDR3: TGTGCCAGCACCCGCCCGAGTAGCGGAGGGGTCGGGGAGCTGTTTTTT. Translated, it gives CASTRPSSGGVGELFF.

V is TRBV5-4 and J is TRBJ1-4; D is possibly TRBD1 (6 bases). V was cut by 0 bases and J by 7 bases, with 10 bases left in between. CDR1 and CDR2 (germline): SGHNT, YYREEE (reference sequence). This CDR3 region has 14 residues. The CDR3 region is CASSLAGVGEKLFF. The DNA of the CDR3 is TGTGCCAGCAGCTTGGCAGGGGTGGGTGAAAAACTGTTTTTT.

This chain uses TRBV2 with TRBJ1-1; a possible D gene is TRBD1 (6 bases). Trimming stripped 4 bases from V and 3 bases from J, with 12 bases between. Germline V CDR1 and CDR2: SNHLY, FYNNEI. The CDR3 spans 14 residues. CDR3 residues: CASSVDRLDTEAFF. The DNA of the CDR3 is TGTGCCAGCAGTGTAGACAGGCTTGACACTGAAGCTTTCTTT.

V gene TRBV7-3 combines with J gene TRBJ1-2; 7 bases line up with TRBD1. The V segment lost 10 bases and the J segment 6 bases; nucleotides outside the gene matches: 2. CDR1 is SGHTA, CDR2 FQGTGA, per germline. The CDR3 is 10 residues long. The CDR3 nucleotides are TGTGCCACCACAGGGGATGGCTACACCTTC. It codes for CATTGDGYTF. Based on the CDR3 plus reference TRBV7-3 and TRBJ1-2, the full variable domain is GAGVSQTPSNKVTEKGKYVELRCDPISGHTALYWYRQSLGQGPEFLIYFQGTGAADDSGLPNDRFFAVRPEGSVSTLKIQRTERGDSAVYLCATTGDGYTFGSGTRLTVV.

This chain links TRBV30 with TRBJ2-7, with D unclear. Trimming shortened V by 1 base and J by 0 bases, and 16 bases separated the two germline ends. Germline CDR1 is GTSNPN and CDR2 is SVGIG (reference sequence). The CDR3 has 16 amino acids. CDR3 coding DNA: TGTGCCTGGAGTGGGGCAATGTGGCTGAGCTCCTACGAGCAGTACTTC. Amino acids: CAWSGAMWLSSYEQYF.

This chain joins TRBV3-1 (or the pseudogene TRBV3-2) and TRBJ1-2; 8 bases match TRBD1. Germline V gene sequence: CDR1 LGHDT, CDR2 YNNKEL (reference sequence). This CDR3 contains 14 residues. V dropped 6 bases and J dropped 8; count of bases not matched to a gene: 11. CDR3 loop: CASRMGQVGGGYTF. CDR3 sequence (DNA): TGTGCCAGCAGGATGGGACAGGTTGGAGGCGGCTACACCTTC.

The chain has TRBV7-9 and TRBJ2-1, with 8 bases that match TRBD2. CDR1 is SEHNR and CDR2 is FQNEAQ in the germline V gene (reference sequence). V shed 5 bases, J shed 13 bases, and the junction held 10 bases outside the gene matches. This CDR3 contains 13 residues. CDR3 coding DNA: TGTGCCAGCAGCCAAACGCACCTAGCGGGTCAGTTCTTC. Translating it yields CASSQTHLAGQFF.

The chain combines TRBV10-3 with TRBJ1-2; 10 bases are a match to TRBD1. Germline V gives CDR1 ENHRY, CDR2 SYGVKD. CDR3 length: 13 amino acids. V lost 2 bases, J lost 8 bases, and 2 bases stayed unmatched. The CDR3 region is CAISERTGGGYTF. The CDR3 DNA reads TGTGCCATCAGTGAGCGGACAGGGGGAGGCTACACCTTC.

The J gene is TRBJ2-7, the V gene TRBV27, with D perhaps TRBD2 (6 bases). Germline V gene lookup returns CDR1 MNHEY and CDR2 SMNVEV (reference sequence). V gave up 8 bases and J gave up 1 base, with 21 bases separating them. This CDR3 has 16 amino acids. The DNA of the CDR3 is TGTGCCAGCGGGAAAGAGACCGGGAGATATTCCTACGAGCAGTACTTC. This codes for CASGKETGRYSYEQYF.

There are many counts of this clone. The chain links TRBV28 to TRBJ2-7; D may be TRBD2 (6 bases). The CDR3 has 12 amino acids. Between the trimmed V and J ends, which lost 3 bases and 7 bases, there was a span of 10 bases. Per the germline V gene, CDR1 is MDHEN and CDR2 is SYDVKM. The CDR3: CASSFFGREQYF. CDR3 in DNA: TGTGCCAGCAGTTTCTTTGGGAGGGAGCAGTACTTC. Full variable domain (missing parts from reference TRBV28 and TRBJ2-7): DVKVTQSSRYLVKRTGEKVFLECVQDMDHENMFWYRQDPGLGLRLIYFSYDVKMKEKGDIPEGYSVSREKKERFSLILESASTNQTSMYLCASSFFGREQYFGPGTRLTVT.

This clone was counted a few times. The DNA of the CDR3 is TGTGCCAGCAGCCTACGAGCCCCCGGGACAGGGGTCACCGGGGAGCTGTTTTTT. It codes for CASSLRAPGTGVTGELFF. V usage is TRBV11-2 and J usage is TRBJ2-2, with 10 nucleotides matching TRBD1. Germline-derived CDR1 and CDR2 are SGHAT and FQNNGV. V gave up 5 bases and J gave up 4 bases; unmatched junction bases: 13. This CDR3 comprises 18 residues.

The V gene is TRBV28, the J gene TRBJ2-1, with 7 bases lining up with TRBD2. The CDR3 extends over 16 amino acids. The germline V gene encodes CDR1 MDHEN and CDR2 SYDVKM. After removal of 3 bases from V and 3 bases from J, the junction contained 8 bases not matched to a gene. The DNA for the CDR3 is TGTGCCAGCAGTTTTGGGGGAGGGCCTATCTACAATGAGCAGTTCTTC. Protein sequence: CASSFGGGPIYNEQFF.

The CDR3 sequence is CASSLTGTGELFF. CDR3 DNA: TGTGCCAGCAGTTTAACAGGTACCGGGGAGCTGTTTTTT. This chain connects TRBV12-3 or TRBV12-4 to TRBJ2-2, with D perhaps TRBD1 (5 bases). This CDR3 has 13 residues. V was pared by 2 bases and J by 5 bases, with 6 bases between.

Here the CDR3 DNA reads TGTGCCAGCAGCCCGACCCCGACAGACCTCTACAATGAGCAGTTCTTC. Its translation is CASSPTPTDLYNEQFF. The J gene is TRBJ2-1, the V gene TRBV9, with D perhaps TRBD1 (5 bases). Germline CDR1 SGDLS, CDR2 YYNGEE. The CDR3 has 16 residues. Trimming left V 4 bases short and J 3 bases short, with 17 bases between.

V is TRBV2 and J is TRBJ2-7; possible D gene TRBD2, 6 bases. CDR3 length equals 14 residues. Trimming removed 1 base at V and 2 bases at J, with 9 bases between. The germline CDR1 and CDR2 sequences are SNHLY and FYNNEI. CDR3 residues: CASSEGRAPYEQYF. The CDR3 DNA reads TGTGCCAGCAGTGAAGGGAGGGCCCCCTACGAGCAGTACTTC.

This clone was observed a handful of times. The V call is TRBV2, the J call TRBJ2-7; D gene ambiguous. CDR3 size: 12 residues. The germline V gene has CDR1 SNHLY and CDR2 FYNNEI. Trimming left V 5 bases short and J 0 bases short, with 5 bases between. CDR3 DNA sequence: TGTGCCAGCAGTCCTAGCTCCTACGAGCAGTACTTC. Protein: CASSPSSYEQYF.

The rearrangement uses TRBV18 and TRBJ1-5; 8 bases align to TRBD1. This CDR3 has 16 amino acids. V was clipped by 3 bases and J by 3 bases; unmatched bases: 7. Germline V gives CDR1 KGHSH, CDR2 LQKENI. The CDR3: CASSPQTGALNQPQHF. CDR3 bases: TGTGCCAGCTCACCCCAGACAGGGGCCCTCAATCAGCCCCAGCATTTT.

The CDR3 nucleotides read TGTGCTAGTGGTCCGGGACTAGCGGAGAACAATGAGCAGTTCTTC. This codes for CASGPGLAENNEQFF. The chain has TRBV12-5 and TRBJ2-1; 11 nucleotides line up with TRBD2. CDR3 length equals 15 residues. J gave up 5 bases and V 5 bases, and 5 bases lay outside the gene matches. The V gene's germline CDR1 is LGHNT and CDR2 FRNRAP.

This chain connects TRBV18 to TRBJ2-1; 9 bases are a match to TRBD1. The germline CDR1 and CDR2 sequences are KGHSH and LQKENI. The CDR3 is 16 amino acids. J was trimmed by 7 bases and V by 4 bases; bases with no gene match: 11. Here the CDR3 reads CASSRPGTGIKNEQFF. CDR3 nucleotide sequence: TGTGCCAGCTCACGACCAGGGACAGGGATTAAAAATGAGCAGTTCTTC.

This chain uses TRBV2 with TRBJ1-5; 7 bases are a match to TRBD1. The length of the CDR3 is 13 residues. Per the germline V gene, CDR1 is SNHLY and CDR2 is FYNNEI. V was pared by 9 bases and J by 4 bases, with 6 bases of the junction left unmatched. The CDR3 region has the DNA TGTGCCAGTGGGACAGTACGTAATCAGCCCCAGCATTTT. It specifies CASGTVRNQPQHF.

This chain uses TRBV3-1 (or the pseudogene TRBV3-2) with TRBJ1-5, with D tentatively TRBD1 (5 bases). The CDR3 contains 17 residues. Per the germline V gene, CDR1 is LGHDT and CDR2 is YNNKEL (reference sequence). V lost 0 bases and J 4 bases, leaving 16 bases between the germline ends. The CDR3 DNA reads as TGTGCCAGCAGCCAAGATAGTGGGAGGAGGGGAAATCAGCCCCAGCATTTT. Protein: CASSQDSGRRGNQPQHF.

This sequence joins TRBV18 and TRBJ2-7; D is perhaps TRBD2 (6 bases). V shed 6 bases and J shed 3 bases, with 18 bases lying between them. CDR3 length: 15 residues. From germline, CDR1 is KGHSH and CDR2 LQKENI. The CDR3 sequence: CASSPIKQGGYEQYF. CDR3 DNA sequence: TGTGCCAGCTCCCCGATTAAGCAGGGAGGCTACGAGCAGTACTTC.

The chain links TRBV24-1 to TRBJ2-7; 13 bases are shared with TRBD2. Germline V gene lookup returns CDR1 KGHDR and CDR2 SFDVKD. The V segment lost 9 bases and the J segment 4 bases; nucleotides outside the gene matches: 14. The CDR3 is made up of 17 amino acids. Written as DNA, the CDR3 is TGTGCCACCTCCCTGATTGGACTAGCGGGAGTCGGTTACGAGCAGTACTTC. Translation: CATSLIGLAGVGYEQYF.

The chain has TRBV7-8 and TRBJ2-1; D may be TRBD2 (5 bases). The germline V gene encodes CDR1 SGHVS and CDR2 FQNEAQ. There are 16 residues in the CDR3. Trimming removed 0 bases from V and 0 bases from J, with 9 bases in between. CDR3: CASSLAGLPSYNEQFF. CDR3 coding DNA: TGTGCCAGCAGCTTAGCAGGACTGCCCTCCTACAATGAGCAGTTCTTC. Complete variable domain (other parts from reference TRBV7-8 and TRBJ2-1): GAGVSQSPRYKVAKRGQDVALRCDPISGHVSLFWYQQALGQGPEFLTYFQNEAQLDKSGLPSDRFFAERPEGSVSTLKIQRTQQEDSAVYLCASSLAGLPSYNEQFFGPGTRLTVL.